A selection of T cell receptor beta chains follows, all from one sample in a study of blood T cell repertoires in COVID-19. The repertoire was sequenced with immunoSEQ multiplex PCR; TCRdb's copy has only in-frame clones and lacks some. In the table there are tens of thousands of clones, roughly 89% of which are singletons. Sequences were obtained from peripheral blood. These receptors were taken from a middle-aged man with acute or convalescent COVID-19. The CDR3 runs from the conserved cysteine through the conserved F or W. A D gene is named only where the DNA matches it firmly. A clone size is listed for some rows: how often the clone was seen (once, few, many), or a class if it is expanded.

D gene,V gene,clone size,J gene,CDR3 DNA,CDR3 protein
TRBD2,TRBV2,.,TRBJ2-5,TGTGCCAGCAGTTCCAGCGGGGGGGCCCGGGAGACCCAGTACTTC,CASSSSGGARETQYF
.,TRBV11-2,.,TRBJ2-1,TGTGCCAGCAGCTTAGACTTTAGTGAGCAGTTCTTC,CASSLDFSEQFF
.,TRBV11-2,once,TRBJ1-6,TGTGCCAGCAGCTTTTTGACGCCAGCGGGTTCACCCCTCCACTTT,CASSFLTPAGSPLHF
TRBD1,TRBV5-6,once,TRBJ1-2,TGTGCCAGCAACCCCGCTTCCCTCGGGACAGAGTTGATCTATGGCTACACCTTC,CASNPASLGTELIYGYTF
.,TRBV4-2,.,TRBJ2-5,TGTGCCAGCAGCCAAGGAAAGAGAGAGACCCAGTACTTC,CASSQGKRETQYF
.,TRBV12-3/TRBV12-4,.,TRBJ1-1,TGTGCCAGCAGTTTACGGAGAACTGAAGCTTTCTTT,CASSLRRTEAFF
TRBD2,TRBV9,.,TRBJ2-3,TGTGCCAGCAGCGCAGGCGGGGGGAGCACAGATACGCAGTATTTT,CASSAGGGSTDTQYF
TRBD1,TRBV12-3/TRBV12-4,.,TRBJ1-2,TGTGCCAGCACTCAGACAGGGAGCTATGGCTACACCTTC,CASTQTGSYGYTF
TRBD1,TRBV30,few,TRBJ1-6,TGTGCCTGGAGTAACGCCAGGGGGGACTCACCCCTCCACTTT,CAWSNARGDSPLHF
.,TRBV30,.,TRBJ1-2,TGTGCCTGGAGCCCCGCCGGAATGGCCTCGGGACATTCCCGTGACTACACCTTC,CAWSPAGMASGHSRDYTF
.,TRBV11-2,.,TRBJ2-3,TGTGCCAGCAGCCCCGTAGATACGCAGTATTTT,CASSPVDTQYF
.,TRBV27,.,TRBJ1-2,TGTGCCAGCACCCTAATGGGAGGGGCGACTAACTATGGCTACACCTTC,CASTLMGGATNYGYTF
.,TRBV5-1,.,TRBJ2-3,TGCGCCAGCAGCTTTGGGACTAGCACAGATACGCAGTATTTT,CASSFGTSTDTQYF